A single TCR beta chain is shown here with its context. The data are from a study of blood T cell repertoires in COVID-19. Study-wide background: Sites in the United States, Italy and Spain provided acute and convalescent COVID-19 samples.

There are 15 residues in the CDR3. CDR1 MNHEY and CDR2 SVGAGI come from the germline V gene. Trimming cost V 7 bases and J 3 bases; bases outside gene matches: 10. TCRdb keeps only in-frame clones here, not all; method: immunoSEQ multiplex PCR. The sample has more than 100,000 clones, 87% seen once. The TCR comes from a man aged 45-60 years with active COVID-19. Material: peripheral blood. The rearrangement uses TRBV6-5 and TRBJ2-7; 9 bases are shared with TRBD1. The CDR3 reads CASKRSGQGSYEQYF. The CDR3 nucleotides are TGTGCCAGCAAGCGATCTGGACAGGGGAGCTACGAGCAGTACTTC.